This T cell receptor (beta chain) is drawn from a study of blood T cells in healthy people across ages. Overall study: T cells yielded about one barcoded beta molecule per two cells through template switching.

A word on this clonotype: Its specificity is unknown.

The study's findings and limits: Higher diversity, along with more naive CD4+ cells, distinguished long-lived donors from aged donors.

CDR1 is SGHTA, CDR2 FQGNSA, per germline. The CDR3 runs 14 residues. The ends were cut back, 5 bases at V and 4 bases at J, with 13 bases in the middle. Isolated per sample were at least 7 million PBMCs. The authors ran a second PCR of about 7 to 12 cycles using a sample-barcoded 5' primer and a J-beta primer mix. MiXCR, run by TCRdb on the 5' RACE reads, gives a single entry per CDR3 protein. There are over 1,300,000 distinct CDR3 sequences in the sample; approximately 59% occur only once, and 6.5% to 8.5% lies in the top ten. This TCR was sampled from a man aged 18 to 29 in good health. This chain joins TRBV7-2 and TRBJ2-3, with D unresolved. The sequenced sample was blood. The CDR3 here is CASSHQGPPDTQYF. In DNA, the CDR3 is TGTGCCAGCAGCCACCAAGGACCGCCAGATACGCAGTATTTT.